This is a list of T cell receptor beta chains from one sample in a study of blood T cells in healthy people across ages. From the 5' RACE reads, TCRdb called clonotypes with MiXCR, one entry per CDR3 protein. Of approximately 690,000 distinct CDR3 sequences in the sample, 58% were seen once. Sequencing used blood. These receptors were taken from a man in his 60s in good health. Each CDR3 is given with its conserved first and last residue. The D gene is left open where the match is weak.

TRBJ2-7	-	TRBV7-2	CASSFTGPREQYF
TRBJ2-7	TRBD1	TRBV27	CASRSGTGGEQYF
TRBJ2-1	TRBD1	TRBV5-1	CASSLQGARTYNEQFF
TRBJ1-2	-	TRBV5-1	CASTRAENYGYTF
TRBJ2-1	TRBD2	TRBV5-5	CASSLRKGEGFNEQFF
TRBJ1-2	TRBD1	TRBV12-3/TRBV12-4	CASSHGTGNNYGYTF
TRBJ1-2	TRBD1	TRBV7-2	CASSLGGTGIGYGYTF
TRBJ2-7	-	TRBV6-4	CARRLAYEQYF
TRBJ1-6	-	TRBV6-6	CASSYSNDSPLHF
TRBJ1-2	-	TRBV2	CASSRAMAGYTF
TRBJ2-3	-	TRBV7-2	CASSPGGSDTQYF
-	-	TRBV29-1	CSVEWRGRETQYF
TRBJ2-4	-	TRBV20-1	CSARRRLETAGNIQYF
TRBJ2-1	-	TRBV18	CASSPPSTINEQFF
TRBJ2-1	-	TRBV4-2	CASSQREVGNEQFF
TRBJ1-6	-	TRBV21-1	CASLQGNSPLHF
TRBJ1-4	-	TRBV7-9	CASSLATGFGNEKLFF
TRBJ2-7	-	TRBV15	CATSRAGALYEQYF
TRBJ2-3	-	TRBV6-5	CASSYSAVSPGDTQYF
TRBJ2-6	TRBD1	TRBV4-2	CTSSQPRTGLSGANVLTF
TRBJ2-3	TRBD2	TRBV6-2/TRBV6-3	CASSRGEVADTQYF
TRBJ2-1	TRBD2	TRBV12-3/TRBV12-4	CASSRGGGGSSYNEQFF
TRBJ2-5	-	TRBV4-1	CASAREPGQETQYF
TRBJ2-7	TRBD1	TRBV15	CATSREQGGFDEQYF
TRBJ2-5	-	TRBV12-3/TRBV12-4	CASTGVLQGTQYF
TRBJ2-3	-	TRBV6-6	CASSPGSASTDTQYF
TRBJ2-1	TRBD2	TRBV15	CATSRDHGTSEKETQFF
TRBJ2-3	TRBD2	TRBV12-3/TRBV12-4	CASRQLAGGTFSTDTQYF
TRBJ2-7	TRBD2	TRBV6-1	CASSGGGGPSYEQYF
TRBJ2-2	-	TRBV4-1	CASSRAGIGELFF
TRBJ2-3	TRBD2	TRBV18	CASSPGGGRRDTQYF
TRBJ2-4	TRBD2	TRBV7-8	CASSPTSGVGEQYF
TRBJ2-5	TRBD1	TRBV6-4	CASSRQGETQETQYF
TRBJ2-3	-	TRBV13	CASSLGDFTDTQYF
TRBJ2-3	TRBD2	TRBV2	CASSEEWSVAGSDTQYF
TRBJ1-1	-	TRBV6-6	CASFGSGSGTEAFF
TRBJ2-3	TRBD2	TRBV9	CASSVVVGGSTDTQYF
TRBJ2-5	TRBD2	TRBV10-3	CAISESAGGYGEETQYF
TRBJ1-2	-	TRBV7-9	CASSLDSGYGYTF
TRBJ2-3	TRBD2	TRBV28	CASSSRTSGGASPDTQYF
TRBJ2-1	TRBD2	TRBV15	CATLQEGTSVRNEQFF
TRBJ1-6	-	TRBV29-1	CSVQVSTNSPLHF
TRBJ2-3	-	TRBV5-1	CASSLALRGHNTDTQYF
-	-	TRBV15	CATSRDVGCEQYF
TRBJ2-2	TRBD1	TRBV12-3/TRBV12-4	CASKQGWTGELFF
TRBJ2-3	TRBD2	TRBV29-1	CSVRLAGEDTQYF
TRBJ1-5	-	TRBV28	CASSGIIRNQPQHF
TRBJ2-3	TRBD2	TRBV3-1	CASSLEGLADSGTDTQYF
-	-	TRBV29-1	CSVEDPGGASYNEQYF
TRBJ1-2	TRBD1	TRBV7-2	CASSARGQRGQPNYGYTF
TRBJ1-1	-	TRBV6-1	CASSFGGSLPTEAFF